These T cell receptor beta chains were read from a single sample in a study of beta chain features in type 1 diabetes. Profiling relied on immunoSEQ multiplex PCR, and the TCRdb table lists in-frame clones only, not all of them. The sample carries more than 300,000 clones, 7% to 9% recorded once. Sample: central memory CD4+ T cells from blood. The source of these receptors is a woman under 30 in good health. CDR3s include the opening cysteine and the closing phenylalanine or tryptophan. The D gene is left open where the match is weak. Clone size is not always given. Where it is, it says once, few, many or a class for expanded clones.

D gene,clone size,V gene,J gene,CDR3 protein,CDR3 DNA
TRBD2,NA,TRBV6-5,TRBJ2-5,CASSRGLAGPSQYF,TGTGCCAGCAGTCGGGGACTAGCGGGCCCTTCCCAGTACTTC
TRBD1,few,TRBV7-6,TRBJ2-1,CASSLGQGDFNNEQFF,TGTGCCAGCAGCTTGGGACAGGGGGACTTCAACAATGAGCAGTTCTTC
TRBD2,few,TRBV11-2,TRBJ2-7,CASSGLAGVAYEQYF,TGTGCCAGCAGCGGGCTAGCGGGAGTGGCCTACGAGCAGTACTTC
TRBD1,NA,TRBV7-8,TRBJ1-5,CASSHPTGYQPQHF,TGTGCCAGCAGCCACCCGACAGGGTATCAGCCCCAGCATTTT
NA,few,TRBV28,TRBJ2-1,CASYGYEQFF,TGTGCCAGCTATGGATATGAGCAGTTCTTC
NA,few,TRBV10-3,TRBJ2-3,CAISRNTVDTQYF,TGTGCCATCAGCCGAAATACAGTTGATACGCAGTATTTT
TRBD2,NA,TRBV7-9,TRBJ2-7,CASSSAGVVYEQYF,TGTGCCAGCAGTTCGGCGGGGGTCGTTTACGAGCAGTACTTC
TRBD1,NA,TRBV29-1,TRBJ2-5,CSVSRQGIQETQYF,TGCAGCGTTTCCCGACAGGGCATACAAGAGACCCAGTACTTC
NA,many,TRBV10-3,TRBJ2-1,CAISAGQNSYNEQFF,TGTGCCATCAGTGCGGGACAAAACTCCTACAATGAGCAGTTCTTC
NA,NA,TRBV5-1,TRBJ2-7,CASSGPETGRYEQYF,TGCGCCAGCAGCGGACCCGAGACAGGCCGTTACGAGCAGTACTTC
NA,few,TRBV7-9,TRBJ1-2,CASSQGFFYTF,TGTGCCAGCAGCCAAGGATTCTTCTACACCTTC
NA,few,TRBV19,TRBJ2-1,CASSPTERARFF,TGTGCCAGTAGTCCGACAGAGCGGGCGCGGTTCTTC
NA,many,TRBV28,TRBJ1-2,CASSSQTGHYGYTF,TGTGCCAGCAGTTCACAGACAGGCCACTATGGCTACACCTTC
NA,NA,TRBV28,TRBJ1-2,CASLGIPGSGYTF,TGTGCCAGCCTTGGGATTCCGGGAAGCGGCTACACCTTC
NA,many,TRBV2,TRBJ2-4,CASSGRVTAKNIQYF,TGTGCCAGCAGTGGCCGAGTCACAGCGAAAAACATTCAGTACTTC
NA,NA,TRBV6-1,TRBJ2-1,CASMAGIAREQFF,TGTGCCAGCATGGCGGGAATCGCCCGCGAGCAGTTCTTC
NA,few,TRBV9,TRBJ2-3,CASSVDQGVKGQYF,TGTGCCAGCAGCGTAGATCAGGGTGTAAAGGGGCAGTATTTT
NA,few,TRBV7-8,TRBJ1-2,CASSTGQSLNYGYTF,TGTGCCAGCAGCACCGGACAGAGCCTTAACTATGGCTACACCTTC
NA,few,TRBV18,TRBJ2-7,CASSSGQQSSYEQYF,TGTGCCAGCTCGAGCGGACAGCAAAGCTCCTACGAGCAGTACTTC
NA,few,TRBV18,TRBJ2-7,CASSPPVSYEQYF,TGTGCCAGCTCACCACCGGTTTCATACGAGCAGTACTTC
NA,NA,TRBV5-1,TRBJ2-7,CASSGDVPEQYF,TGCGCCAGCAGCGGGGACGTGCCCGAGCAGTACTTC
TRBD2,few,TRBV19,TRBJ2-2,CASLPSGRGTGELFF,TGTGCCAGTCTCCCAAGCGGGAGGGGCACCGGGGAGCTGTTTTTT
TRBD2,NA,TRBV9,TRBJ2-3,CASSGDSGRVTDTQYF,TGTGCCAGCAGCGGTGATAGCGGGAGAGTGACAGATACGCAGTATTTT
TRBD2,NA,TRBV7-3,TRBJ2-1,CASRGAGGYNEQFF,TGTGCCAGCAGAGGGGCGGGAGGGTACAATGAGCAGTTCTTC
NA,few,TRBV6-5,TRBJ2-2,CASQTWEDTGELFF,TGTGCCAGCCAGACGTGGGAGGACACCGGGGAGCTGTTTTTT
NA,few,TRBV11-2,TRBJ2-3,CASSSINGDSTYTQYF,TGTGCCAGCAGCTCAATTAACGGGGACTCTACTTATACGCAGTATTTT
TRBD2,NA,TRBV4-3,TRBJ2-2,CASSPLAGGAGELFF,TGCGCCAGCAGCCCTTTAGCGGGAGGGGCCGGGGAGCTGTTTTTT
TRBD1,NA,TRBV11-2,TRBJ1-5,CASSQNDGRTGRNQPQHF,TGTGCCAGCAGCCAAAATGACGGCCGGACAGGGCGCAATCAGCCCCAGCATTTT
NA,few,TRBV19,TRBJ1-4,CASSSGQAGGGKLFF,TGTGCCAGTAGTTCCGGACAAGCAGGAGGAGGAAAACTGTTTTTT
NA,many,TRBV5-1,TRBJ2-5,CASSLSRTWETQYF,TGCGCCAGCAGCTTGAGCAGGACATGGGAGACCCAGTACTTC
NA,few,TRBV28,TRBJ1-5,CASSSGTQPQHF,TGTGCCAGCAGTTCGGGAACTCAGCCCCAGCATTTT